Listed here is a single T cell receptor (beta chain). The data stem from a study of blood T cell repertoires in COVID-19. Study as a whole: T cells, B-cell-depleted T cells, or PBMCs supplied cDNA or gDNA.

Original handling: The assay estimated nucleated cells by amplifying reference gene primers. Repertoires were generated with immunoSEQ multiplex PCR, while TCRdb's copy carries only in-frame clones and drops some. V, J and clone size reflect that table, while D and trimming were determined from the DNA. Here the sample spans 150,000 to 200,000 clones, more than 65% being singletons. The germline CDR1 and CDR2 sequences are SGHNT and YYREEE (reference sequence). Trimming cost V 0 bases and J 3 bases; bases outside gene matches: 4. The CDR3 length is 16 residues. The sample taken for sequencing was peripheral blood. This clonotype originated in a man between 65 and 85 years old with active or convalescent COVID-19. The chain carries TRBV5-4 and TRBJ2-3; 10 nucleotides agree with TRBD2. Written as DNA, the CDR3 is TGTGCCAGCAGCTTGGCTCCTAGCGGGAGAACAGATACGCAGTATTTT. Its translation is CASSLAPSGRTDTQYF.